This T cell receptor beta chain was profiled in a study of vaccination effects on CD4 cells after COVID-19. CD4+ T cells specific for antigen were expanded with viral peptide pools by the ViraFEST assay before sequencing. It was after nine to ten days of culture that CD4+ T cells were isolated. On both days 3 and 7, half of the culture medium was replaced with IL-2 medium. Generated by immunoSEQ multiplex PCR, the TCRdb table keeps only in-frame clones and is missing some. This table holds 45,000 to 65,000 clones, around 85% found once. Overall study findings and caveats: In vaccinees who were healthy, merely 1 out of 255 vaccine-induced clones cross-reacted with common cold coronaviruses.

The germline V and J ends were trimmed by 0 bases and 1 base, with 2 bases remaining between them. CDR1 is SGDLS, CDR2 YYNGEE, per germline. The CDR3 consists of 14 residues. In its sample, this clone was seen once. Antigen unknown. The sample in question was CD4+ T cells from PBMCs cultured with HCoV-229E spike peptides, obtained before COVID-19 vaccination. This sequence originates from a human donor who received a COVID-19 vaccine. The chain uses TRBV9 and TRBJ2-6; D remains ambiguous. CDR3 region: CASSVASGANVLTF. CDR3 coding DNA: TGTGCCAGCAGCGTAGCGTCTGGGGCCAACGTCCTGACTTTC.